The clone carrying this T cell receptor beta chain was observed a handful of times. Its target is unknown. The sample originates from a study of OX40 agonist ivuxolimab in advanced cancers. Overall study results and limits: The work left the antigen specificity of expanded peripheral T cells undetermined.

Clones were sequenced by immunoSEQ multiplex PCR, and TCRdb holds only the in-frame ones, with some missing. This repertoire shows tens of thousands of clones, 81% found once; its top ten account for approximately 6.1%. J gave up 5 bases and V 1 base, and 6 bases lay outside the gene matches. This CDR3 is built from 16 residues. Germline V gene data show CDR1 as LNHDA and CDR2 as SQIVND (reference sequence). This receptor was identified in an adult with an advanced solid tumor such as melanoma, head and neck, liver or kidney cancer. Sequences were derived from CD4+ or CD8+ T cells sorted from blood, sampled in a trial of the OX40 agonist ivuxolimab. This chain connects TRBV19 to TRBJ2-7; 12 bases align to TRBD1. The CDR3 reads CASSIASGQGAHEQYF. The CDR3 DNA follows: TGTGCCAGTAGTATAGCCTCGGGACAGGGGGCTCACGAGCAGTACTTC.